This TCR beta chain was identified in a study of cytomegalovirus exposure and HLA in healthy donors. Study-wide findings and caveats: Rarity characterized most TCR sequences, yet some public TCRs appeared in many donors. Using a false discovery rate of 0.05, a later analysis showed that 15,000 to 20,000 TCR beta sequences were associated with HLA alleles. In a later analysis, an Asian-associated ancestry cluster reportedly showed fewer N-insertions than the 666-donor mean.

Worth noting for this clone: Its antigen remains unknown.

With 60 Vbeta and 13 Jbeta primers, the PCR was carried out. Assay used: immunoSEQ multiplex PCR; TCRdb lists only in-frame clones, some missing. The table records over 150,000 clones, roughly 65% of them present only once. Though nominally healthy at sampling, donors likely had unrecorded immune exposures. The germline V and J ends were trimmed by 6 bases and 4 bases, with 12 bases remaining between them. Per the germline V gene, CDR1 is MNHEY and CDR2 is SMNVEV (reference sequence). The CDR3 is made up of 13 amino acids. Sample: PBMCs. The clonotype originates from a woman aged 18-29 years in good health and CMV-seropositive. This chain links TRBV27 with TRBJ1-1; D is undetermined. CDR3 loop: CASSRGSPTEAFF. CDR3 DNA: TGTGCCAGCAGCCGCGGGTCTCCCACTGAAGCTTTCTTT.